The 16 T cell receptor beta chains listed next were all sequenced from one sample in a study of T cell clonality in common variable immunodeficiency (dated by TCRdb to between 2015 and 2016). The method was the immunoSEQ multiplex PCR assay. TCRdb's version of the immuneACCESS table is confined to in-frame rearrangements and falls short of the full clone set. An unresolved V gene accounts for under half of the shortfall where checked; the remainder is of unknown origin. With some 40,000 clones recorded, this sample contains no clone counted only once. 3.5% to 4.5% of the sample comes from the top ten. The specimen was peripheral blood mononuclear cells. Source of these receptors: a person between 18 and 75 years old in good health.

This clone was counted many times. The read halts 3 residues ahead of the CDR3 end, with the missing end drawn from the germline J gene. V gene TRBV20-1 combines with J gene TRBJ2-4, with TRBD1 matching over 11 bases. CDR3 length: 12 residues. The germline gives CDR1 DFQATT, CDR2 SNEGSKA (reference sequence). The CDR3 reads CSAPDRGLHQYF. CDR3 bases read: TGCAGTGCCCCGGACAGGGGGCTTCAT.

This clone was seen ten or more times. The read gets to within 3 residues of the CDR3 end, and the germline J gene fills in the rest. The V and J genes are TRBV6-4 and TRBJ1-4, with D maybe TRBD1 (5 bases). V was shortened by 6 bases and J by 4 bases, with 15 bases between the two germline ends. The V gene's germline CDR1 is MRHNA and CDR2 SNTAGT. This CDR3 is 15 amino acids long. CDR3: CASRGTSTSNEKLFF. The CDR3 DNA, read in part, is TGTGCCAGCAGAGGGACTTCCACAAGTAATGAAAAA.

This clone was picked up many times. The chain's CDR3 is CAWSVGGWQETQYF. The CDR3 bases that were read are TGTGCCTGGAGTGTTGGAGGGTGGCAAGAGACC. This chain uses TRBV30 with TRBJ2-5, with D possibly being TRBD2 (6 bases). With the read ending 3 residues before the CDR3 end, the germline J gene is used to fill in that end. The germline V gene has CDR1 GTSNPN and CDR2 SVGIG (reference sequence). The length of the CDR3 is 14 residues. The germline V and J ends were trimmed by 0 bases and 2 bases, with 10 bases remaining between them.

This clone occurred a few times. Read data end 3 residues before the CDR3 end; the end is taken from the germline J gene. This chain joins TRBV20-1 and TRBJ2-1; D is ambiguous. Germline CDR1 and CDR2: DFQATT and SNEGSKA (reference sequence). The CDR3 is made up of 14 amino acids. V was trimmed by 0 bases and J by 5 bases, leaving 11 bases between them. CDR3 in amino acids: CSARDPRSDNEQFF. The covered CDR3 bases are TGCAGTGCTAGAGATCCCCGGAGCGACAATGAG.

On this clone: The sequence runs out 3 residues before the end of the CDR3; the remainder is reconstructed from the germline J gene. The chain joins TRBV30 to TRBJ1-2; D is ambiguous. Germline values: CDR1 GTSNPN, CDR2 SVGIG (reference sequence). The CDR3 extends over 12 amino acids. The CDR3 loop is CAWRTGLYDYTF. Incomplete CDR3 DNA: TGTGCCTGGAGGACGGGGTTATACGAC.

This clone has just a few counts. The junction and the germline gene differ at one end; a read error may be behind it. From the germline J gene comes the end of the CDR3, since the read stops 3 residues before it. Other DNA sequences in the same sample also yield this CDR3. The V gene is TRBV30, the J gene TRBJ1-3, with 10 bases lining up with TRBD1. CDR3 length: 13 residues. Germline-derived CDR1 and CDR2 are GTSNPN and SVGIG (reference sequence). The covered CDR3 bases are TGTGCCTGGGGGACAGGGGTTGGAAACACG. Its translation is CAWGTGVGNT. The whole CDR3 sequence reads CAWGTGVGNTIYF.

This clone appeared many times. Sequencing ends 3 residues short of the CDR3 end; the germline J gene provides the rest. The genes are TRBV5-1 and TRBJ2-5; maybe TRBD2 (5 bases). Germline CDR1 is SGHRS and CDR2 is YFSETQ. V lost 0 bases and J lost 3, with 15 bases in between. The CDR3 is made up of 16 amino acids. The sequenced part of the CDR3 DNA is TGCGCCAGCAGCTTGGGGACTTCTTCGGGCGAAGAGACC. Its translation is CASSLGTSSGEET. Given in full, the CDR3 is CASSLGTSSGEETQYF.

A note on this clone: The read terminates 3 residues before the CDR3 end, so the remaining end is supplied by the germline J gene. J is TRBJ1-2 and V is TRBV6-1; D perhaps matches TRBD1 (6 bases). In germline, CDR1 is MNHNS, CDR2 SASEGT. The CDR3 has 15 amino acids. The covered CDR3 bases are TGTGCCAGCAGTGACCCCCCGGGTCAGGGGAGAGGC. Translating it yields CASSDPPGQGRG. The full CDR3 protein is CASSDPPGQGRGYTF.

Ten or more counts support this clone. Coverage ceases 3 residues before the CDR3 finishes, and the germline J gene fills in the end. The chain employs TRBV5-1 and TRBJ1-5; D ambiguous. This CDR3 comprises 14 residues. V shed 0 bases and J shed 3 bases, with 7 bases lying between them. Germline values: CDR1 SGHRS, CDR2 YFSETQ. CDR3 sequence: CASSLGQANQPQHF. CDR3 DNA (partial): TGCGCCAGCAGCTTGGGGCAGGCCAATCAGCCC.

Concerning this clone itself: Read sequence stops 3 residues before the CDR3 end, and the germline J gene provides the missing end. This rearrangement joins TRBV19 to TRBJ2-2; D possibly corresponds to TRBD1 (7 bases). The CDR3 is 15 amino acids. V was trimmed by 3 bases and J by 6 bases, leaving 14 bases between them. Germline CDR1 is LNHDA and CDR2 is SQIVND (reference sequence). The sequenced part of the CDR3 DNA is TGTGCCAGTAGTATTGGAGGGGGCCGGGCCGGGGAG. It translates to CASSIGGGRAGE. From start to end, the CDR3 is CASSIGGGRAGELFF.

This clone appeared many times. The observed sequence ends 3 residues before the CDR3 terminus, with the missing tail filled in from the germline J gene. This chain links TRBV19 with TRBJ2-2; 13 nucleotides align to TRBD2. V lost 10 bases to trimming and J lost 2 bases; unmatched junction nucleotides: 7. This CDR3 comprises 16 residues. Germline V lookup: CDR1 LNHDA, CDR2 SQIVND (reference sequence). The CDR3 spells CATVRTSGGNTGELFF. The part of the CDR3 DNA that was read is TGTGCCACCGTAAGGACTAGCGGGGGTAACACCGGGGAG.

This clone was seen a few times. Read sequence stops 3 residues before the CDR3 end, and the germline J gene provides the missing end. This rearrangement joins TRBV7-2 to TRBJ2-3; 8 bases are shared with TRBD2. CDR1 is SGHTA, CDR2 FQGNSA, per germline. The CDR3 length is 15 residues. The sequenced CDR3 bases are TGTGCCAGCAGCTTACAACTAGCGGAGGGAGAGACG. Its protein is CASSLQLAEGET. The complete CDR3 protein is CASSLQLAEGETQYF.

The CDR3 sequence is CAWTTGTGNEKLFF. The DNA read from the CDR3 is TGTGCCTGGACAACCGGGACAGGGAACGAAAAG. This chain connects TRBV30 to TRBJ2-2, with TRBD1 matching 9 bases. The read finishes 3 residues shy of the CDR3 end, and the germline J gene is used to complete it. The CDR3 runs to 14 residues. From germline, CDR1 is GTSNPN and CDR2 SVGIG (reference sequence).

Many counts were recorded for this clone. The read is 3 residues too short to cover the CDR3 end, so that end is filled in from the germline J gene. The chain carries TRBV11-2 and TRBJ2-7, with 8 bases identical to TRBD1. CDR1 SGHAT and CDR2 FQNNGV come from the germline V gene. The CDR3 sequence is 15 residues long. Trimming at V came to 0 bases and at J to 3 bases, leaving 4 bases not matched to a gene. The sequenced part of the CDR3 DNA is TGTGCCAGCAGCTTAGAGAGGACAGGGAACTACGAG. It translates to CASSLERTGNYE. The whole CDR3 sequence is CASSLERTGNYEQYF.

This clone has more than one count but fewer than ten. The read terminates 3 residues before the CDR3 end, so the remaining end is supplied by the germline J gene. This sequence joins TRBV5-6 and TRBJ1-2; D may be TRBD1 (6 bases). Germline V gene lookup returns CDR1 SGHDT and CDR2 YYEEEE. The CDR3 covers 14 residues. The CDR3 DNA, read in part, is TGTGCCAGCAGCTTGCAGGGGTTAGTTCAGCCC. Amino acid sequence: CASSLQGLVQP. Given in full, the CDR3 is CASSLQGLVQPYTF. Complete variable domain (other parts from reference TRBV5-6 and TRBJ1-2): DAGVTQSPTHLIKTRGQQVTLRCSPKSGHDTVSWYQQALGQGPQFIFQYYEEEERQRGNFPDRFSGHQFPNYSSELNVNALLLGDSALYLCASSLQGLVQPYTFGSGTRLTVV.

This clone appeared many times. The read halts 3 residues ahead of the CDR3 end, with the missing end drawn from the germline J gene. V gene TRBV5-1 combines with J gene TRBJ2-2; D is ambiguous. The CDR3 contains 14 residues. The germline gives CDR1 SGHRS, CDR2 YFSETQ. The sequenced CDR3 bases are TGCGCCAGCAGCGTTTACGGTACTAATGAAAAG. It translates to CASSVYGTNEK. The full CDR3 reads CASSVYGTNEKLFF.